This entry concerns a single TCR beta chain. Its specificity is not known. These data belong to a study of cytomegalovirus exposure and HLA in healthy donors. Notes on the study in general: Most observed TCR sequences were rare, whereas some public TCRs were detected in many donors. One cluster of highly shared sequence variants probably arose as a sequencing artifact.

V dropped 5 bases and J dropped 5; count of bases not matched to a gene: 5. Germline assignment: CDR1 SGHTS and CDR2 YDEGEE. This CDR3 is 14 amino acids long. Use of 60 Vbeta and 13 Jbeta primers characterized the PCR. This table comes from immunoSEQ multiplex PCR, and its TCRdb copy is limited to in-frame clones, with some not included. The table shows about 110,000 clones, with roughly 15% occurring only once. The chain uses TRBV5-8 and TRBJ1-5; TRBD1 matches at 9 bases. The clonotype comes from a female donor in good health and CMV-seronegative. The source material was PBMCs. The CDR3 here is CASSPGQGDQPQHF. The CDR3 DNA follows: TGTGCCAGCAGTCCGGGACAGGGTGATCAGCCCCAGCATTTT. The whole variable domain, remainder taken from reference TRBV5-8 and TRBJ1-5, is EAGVTQSPTHLIKTRGQQATLRCSPISGHTSVYWYQQALGLGLQFLLWYDEGEERNRGNFPPRFSGRQFPNYSSELNVNALELEDSALYLCASSPGQGDQPQHFGDGTRLSIL.